A selection of T cell receptor beta chains follows, all from one sample in a study of shared clonotypes between healthy human individuals. Method: immunoSEQ multiplex PCR; TCRdb's copy keeps in-frame clones and lacks some. The profile shows some 2,100,000 clones, nearly 97% of them singletons. Sequencing input: naive CD4+ T cells sorted from blood. The receptors shown here come from a man aged 18 to 35 in good health. Each CDR3 is given with its conserved first and last residue. Each record gives: V gene, D gene, clone size, J gene, CDR3 DNA, CDR3 protein. D genes are given only for firm matches. For some rows the clone size is stated as once, few or many, or as a class when expanded; others skip it.

v_gene: TRBV5-1
d_gene: TRBD1
abundance: -
j_gene: TRBJ2-7
CDR3nt: TGCGCCAGCAGCTCGACAACACGGGACAGCTACGAGCAGTACTTC
CDR3aa: CASSSTTRDSYEQYF

v_gene: TRBV7-9
d_gene: -
abundance: -
j_gene: TRBJ2-2
CDR3nt: TGTGCCAGCAGCTCTGGGGGTACCGGGGAGCTGTTTTTT
CDR3aa: CASSSGGTGELFF

v_gene: TRBV6-6
d_gene: -
abundance: -
j_gene: TRBJ1-5
CDR3nt: TGTGCCAGCAGCCGGACATATAGCAATCAGCCCCAGCATTTT
CDR3aa: CASSRTYSNQPQHF

v_gene: TRBV28
d_gene: TRBD1
abundance: -
j_gene: TRBJ2-2
CDR3nt: TGTGCCAGCAGTCACAGGACAGGGGTTGACACCGGGGAGCTGTTTTTT
CDR3aa: CASSHRTGVDTGELFF

v_gene: TRBV2
d_gene: -
abundance: -
j_gene: TRBJ2-5
CDR3nt: TGTGCCAGCAGTGAAAGGGATAAAGAGACCCAGTACTTC
CDR3aa: CASSERDKETQYF

v_gene: TRBV5-1
d_gene: -
abundance: -
j_gene: TRBJ1-4
CDR3nt: TGCGCCAGCAGCTTAAGGGGCTGGGATGAAAAACTGTTTTTT
CDR3aa: CASSLRGWDEKLFF

v_gene: TRBV27
d_gene: TRBD2
abundance: once
j_gene: TRBJ2-7
CDR3nt: TGTGCCAGCAGTCGAGCGGGAGGTTTCAACGAGCAGTACTTC
CDR3aa: CASSRAGGFNEQYF

v_gene: TRBV5-1
d_gene: -
abundance: -
j_gene: TRBJ2-7
CDR3nt: TGCGCCAGCAGCTGTCCATACGAGCAGTACTTC
CDR3aa: CASSCPYEQYF

v_gene: TRBV7-8
d_gene: -
abundance: -
j_gene: TRBJ1-1
CDR3nt: TGTGCCAGCAGCTTTGAGGGACGATCAACTGAAGCTTTCTTT
CDR3aa: CASSFEGRSTEAFF

v_gene: TRBV29-1
d_gene: -
abundance: -
j_gene: TRBJ2-2
CDR3nt: TGCAGCGTTGACCGATCGAACACCGGGGAGCTGTTTTTT
CDR3aa: CSVDRSNTGELFF

v_gene: TRBV7-3
d_gene: TRBD2
abundance: -
j_gene: TRBJ2-3
CDR3nt: TGTGCCAGCAGCCCTGGACTAGCAAGCACAGATACGCAGTATTTT
CDR3aa: CASSPGLASTDTQYF

v_gene: TRBV2
d_gene: -
abundance: -
j_gene: TRBJ2-7
CDR3nt: TGTGCCAGCAGCCAAGACAGCTACGAGCAGTACTTC
CDR3aa: CASSQDSYEQYF

v_gene: TRBV18
d_gene: TRBD1
abundance: -
j_gene: TRBJ2-1
CDR3nt: TGTGCCAGCTCACACGGGACAGGGAACAATGAGCAGTTCTTC
CDR3aa: CASSHGTGNNEQFF

v_gene: TRBV2
d_gene: TRBD1
abundance: once
j_gene: TRBJ2-2
CDR3nt: TGTGCCAGCAGGCAGGGACAGGGGTTCGGGGAGCTGTTTTTT
CDR3aa: CASRQGQGFGELFF

v_gene: TRBV9
d_gene: -
abundance: -
j_gene: TRBJ1-2
CDR3nt: TGTGCCAGCAGCGTAGAAACAGGAATGGATGGCTACACCTTC
CDR3aa: CASSVETGMDGYTF

v_gene: TRBV18
d_gene: -
abundance: -
j_gene: TRBJ2-1
CDR3nt: TGTGCCAGCTCCCTCCGGCGCTCAGGGGACAATGAGCAGTTCTTC
CDR3aa: CASSLRRSGDNEQFF

v_gene: TRBV7-6
d_gene: -
abundance: -
j_gene: TRBJ2-5
CDR3nt: TGTGCCAGCAGCCTGGGGTCCTACCAAGAGACCCAGTACTTC
CDR3aa: CASSLGSYQETQYF

v_gene: TRBV6-5
d_gene: TRBD1
abundance: -
j_gene: TRBJ1-6
CDR3nt: TGTGCCAGCAGGATCCGAGGGACAGGGCTTTCACCCCTCCACTTT
CDR3aa: CASRIRGTGLSPLHF

v_gene: TRBV18
d_gene: -
abundance: -
j_gene: TRBJ2-7
CDR3nt: TGTGCCAGCTCACCAGGGCAGGGAGACGAGCAGTACTTC
CDR3aa: CASSPGQGDEQYF

v_gene: TRBV29-1
d_gene: TRBD2
abundance: -
j_gene: TRBJ2-1
CDR3nt: TGCAGCGTTGAAGTTAGCGGGGTCGCTTACAATGAGCAGTTCTTC
CDR3aa: CSVEVSGVAYNEQFF

v_gene: TRBV6-4
d_gene: TRBD2
abundance: -
j_gene: TRBJ2-5
CDR3nt: TGTGCCAGCAGTGGCAGGGAGGGGGAGACCCAGTACTTC
CDR3aa: CASSGREGETQYF

v_gene: TRBV30
d_gene: -
abundance: -
j_gene: TRBJ2-3
CDR3nt: TGTGCCTGGCAGGGGCAAAGCACAGATACGCAGTATTTT
CDR3aa: CAWQGQSTDTQYF